This entry is about one T cell receptor beta chain. The data originate from a study of blood T cell repertoires in COVID-19. The overall study: The cDNA or gDNA used as material had been derived from T cells, B-cell-depleted T cells, or PBMCs.

V lost 6 bases and J 5 bases, leaving 11 bases between the germline ends. CDR3 length: 13 residues. Original analysis: Reference gene primer amplification gave estimated nucleated cell counts. Repertoires were generated with immunoSEQ multiplex PCR, while TCRdb's copy carries only in-frame clones and drops some. The DNA gave D and trimming, while V, J and clone size come from that table. The data hold tens of thousands of clones, with roughly four fifths observed a single time. Sequencing was performed on peripheral blood. This chain links TRBV12-3 or TRBV12-4 with TRBJ2-1; D call uncertain. The receptor's source is a human donor with acute or convalescent COVID-19. The donor label of this sample is uncertain. In nucleotides, the CDR3 is TGTGCCAGCAGCCCGGTCGCAAACAATGAGCAGTTCTTC. Translated: CASSPVANNEQFF.